A single sample gave rise to the 8 T cell receptor beta chains below, sequenced in a study of blood T cell repertoires in COVID-19. The data were produced by immunoSEQ multiplex PCR, yet TCRdb's version contains in-frame clones alone and is incomplete. There are around 140,000 clones in the sample; 75% to 90% occur only once, and less than 5.5% lies in the top ten. Sequenced sample: peripheral blood. These receptors all stem from a man aged 55-75 years with COVID-19, enrolled during active disease.

A remark on this clone: The sample holds other DNA sequences that translate to the same CDR3. This chain links TRBV7-3 with TRBJ2-1; 9 bases are a match to TRBD2. With V trimmed by 5 bases and J by 5 bases, 7 bases remained unmatched. The germline CDR1 and CDR2 sequences are SGHTA and FQGTGA. There are 15 residues in the CDR3. CDR3 sequence (DNA): TGTGCCAGCAGCCCCCTGGCGGGGGGGAACAATGAGCAGTTCTTC. Translated, it gives CASSPLAGGNNEQFF.

J is TRBJ2-5 and V is TRBV11-2; 15 bases line up with TRBD2. The CDR3 has 15 residues. Trimming removed 6 bases from V and 7 bases from J; junction bases left unmatched: 6. Germline CDR1 is SGHAT and CDR2 is FQNNGV. CDR3 sequence: CASRSRTSGRGTQYF. The CDR3 nucleotides read TGTGCCAGCAGATCCCGGACTAGCGGGAGGGGGACCCAGTACTTC.

This rearrangement joins TRBV5-6 to TRBJ2-1; TRBD2 agrees at 8 bases. The trim removed 3 bases at V and 10 bases at J, leaving 18 bases unmatched. The CDR3 loop spans 17 amino acids. Per germline, CDR1 SGHDT and CDR2 YYEEEE. CDR3 bases: TGTGCCAGCAGCTGGCGTATTTCTGCGGGGGGCCGGGACGAGCAGTTCTTC. This gives the protein CASSWRISAGGRDEQFF. Full variable domain (outside the CDR3, taken from reference TRBV5-6 and TRBJ2-1): DAGVTQSPTHLIKTRGQQVTLRCSPKSGHDTVSWYQQALGQGPQFIFQYYEEEERQRGNFPDRFSGHQFPNYSSELNVNALLLGDSALYLCASSWRISAGGRDEQFFGPGTRLTVL.

V usage is TRBV7-6 and J usage is TRBJ2-3; 7 bases align to TRBD1. The V gene end was trimmed by 5 bases and the J gene end by 1 base; junction bases not matched to a gene: 9. This CDR3 is built from 16 residues. Germline V gene lookup returns CDR1 SGHVS and CDR2 FNYEAQ. The CDR3 DNA reads as TGTGCCAGCAGCCCCGAGACAGGGTCAGGCACAGATACGCAGTATTTT. Protein: CASSPETGSGTDTQYF.

The CDR3 is CASSRRVSGNTIYF. In nucleotides, the CDR3 is TGTGCCAGCAGCCGACGGGTATCTGGAAACACCATATATTTT. This chain uses TRBV6-5 with TRBJ1-3, with D uncertain. CDR1 is MNHEY, CDR2 SVGAGI, per germline. The CDR3 length is 14 residues. V was cut by 6 bases and J by 1 base, with 10 bases left in between.

The V gene is TRBV19, the J gene TRBJ1-2; D might be TRBD1 (6 bases). This CDR3 comprises 13 residues. CDR1 is LNHDA, CDR2 SQIVND, per germline (reference sequence). V was cut by 5 bases and J by 8 bases, with 15 bases left in between. CDR3 bases: TGTGCCAGTAGTCGAGGACAGACGGGGGGCTACACCTTC. Translated: CASSRGQTGGYTF.

This clone was picked up one time. The chain links TRBV29-1 to TRBJ1-1, with D hard to call. CDR1 SQVTM and CDR2 ANQGSEA come from the germline V gene. V gave up 2 bases and J gave up 5 bases, with 15 bases separating them. There are 14 residues in the CDR3. The CDR3 loop is CSVELEARWTEAFF. The CDR3 DNA sequence: TGCAGCGTTGAATTGGAGGCCAGGTGGACTGAAGCTTTCTTT.

This clone was seen more than once but under ten times. V and J are TRBV6-1 and TRBJ1-2, with 9 positions matching TRBD1. CDR1 and CDR2 from the germline V gene are MNHNS and SASEGT. The CDR3 is 17 amino acids. Germline trimming cut 4 bases from V and 7 bases from J; bases unmatched to any gene: 16. The CDR3 reads CASSGGDRDFRGRGYTF. As DNA, the CDR3 is TGTGCCAGCAGTGGCGGGGACAGGGATTTTAGGGGCCGTGGCTACACCTTC.